The TCR beta chain described here comes from a study of blood T cell repertoires in COVID-19. Study-level information: The United States, Italy and Spain were the sources of the acute and convalescent COVID-19 samples. PBMCs, B-cell-depleted T cells, or T cells provided the cDNA or gDNA that made up the material.

Under the authors' procedure: The authors estimated nucleated cell counts from reference gene primer amplification. Profiling relied on immunoSEQ multiplex PCR, and the TCRdb table lists in-frame clones only, not all of them. That table supplies the V and J calls and clone size; D and trimming were determined from the DNA. The table shows 150,000 to 200,000 clones, with around 90% occurring only once. Germline-derived CDR1 and CDR2 are MNHEY and SVGAGI. V was clipped by 4 bases and J by 0 bases; unmatched bases: 8. The CDR3 is 16 residues long. This clonotype was sampled from a man aged 18-30 years with acute or convalescent COVID-19. Sequencing was carried out using peripheral blood. The genes are TRBV6-5 and TRBJ1-1; 7 bases are shared with TRBD1. As DNA, the CDR3 is TGTGCCAGCAGTTCTGTGACAGGGACCATGAACACTGAAGCTTTCTTT. Its translation: CASSSVTGTMNTEAFF.